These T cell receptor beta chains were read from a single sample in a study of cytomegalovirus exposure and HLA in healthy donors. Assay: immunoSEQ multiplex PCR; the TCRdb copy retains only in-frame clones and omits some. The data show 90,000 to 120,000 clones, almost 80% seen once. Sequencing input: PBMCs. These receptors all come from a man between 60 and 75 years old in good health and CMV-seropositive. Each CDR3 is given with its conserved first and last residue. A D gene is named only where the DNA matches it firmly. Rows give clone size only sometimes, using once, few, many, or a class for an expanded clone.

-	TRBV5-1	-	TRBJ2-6	CASSPETGPGANVLTF	TGCGCCAGCAGCCCGGAAACAGGTCCTGGGGCCAACGTCCTGACTTTC
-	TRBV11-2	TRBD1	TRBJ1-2	CASSLPGQGDGYTF	TGTGCCAGCAGCTTACCGGGACAGGGGGATGGCTACACCTTC
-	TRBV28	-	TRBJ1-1	CASGGTEAFF	TGTGCCAGTGGGGGGACTGAAGCTTTCTTT
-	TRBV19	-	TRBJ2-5	CASTSTAQETQYF	TGTGCCAGTACAAGTACAGCTCAAGAGACCCAGTACTTC
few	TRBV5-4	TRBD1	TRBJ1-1	CASSLAIGTGSEAFF	TGTGCCAGCAGCTTGGCCATCGGGACAGGGTCCGAAGCTTTCTTT
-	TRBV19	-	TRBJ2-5	CASRTGSRDVETQYF	TGTGCCAGTAGGACAGGTAGTAGGGATGTAGAGACCCAGTACTTC
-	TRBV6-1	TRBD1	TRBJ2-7	CASRVGTGAAYEQYF	TGTGCCAGCAGAGTTGGGACAGGAGCCGCCTACGAGCAGTACTTC
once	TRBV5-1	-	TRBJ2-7	CASSLEGQVPYEQYF	TGCGCCAGCAGCTTGGAAGGCCAGGTGCCCTACGAGCAGTACTTC
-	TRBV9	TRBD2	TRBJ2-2	CASSAGLAGGPNTGELFF	TGTGCCAGCAGCGCCGGACTAGCGGGGGGGCCAAACACCGGGGAGCTGTTTTTT
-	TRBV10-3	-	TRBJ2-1	CAISAVGANNEQFF	TGTGCCATCAGTGCCGTGGGAGCCAACAATGAGCAGTTCTTC
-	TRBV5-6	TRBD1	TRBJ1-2	CASSPRTGANYGYTF	TGTGCCAGCAGCCCCCGGACAGGAGCTAACTATGGCTACACCTTC
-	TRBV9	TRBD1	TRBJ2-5	CASSGDRGGRETQYF	TGTGCCAGCAGCGGGGACAGGGGAGGAAGGGAGACCCAGTACTTC
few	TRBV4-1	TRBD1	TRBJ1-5	CASSRLQGFDQPQHF	TGCGCCAGCAGCCGGTTACAGGGGTTTGATCAGCCCCAGCATTTT
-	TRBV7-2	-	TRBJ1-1	CASSSRQETTEAFF	TGTGCCAGCAGCTCCAGACAGGAGACCACTGAAGCTTTCTTT
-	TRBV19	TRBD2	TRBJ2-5	CASSRRGGYEETQYF	TGTGCCAGTAGTAGAAGGGGAGGGTATGAGGAGACCCAGTACTTC
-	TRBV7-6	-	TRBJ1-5	CASSFRADQPQHF	TGTGCCAGCAGCTTCAGGGCAGATCAGCCCCAGCATTTT
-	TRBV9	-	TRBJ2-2	CASSASSRTGELFF	TGTGCCAGCAGCGCAAGTTCTAGGACCGGGGAGCTGTTTTTT
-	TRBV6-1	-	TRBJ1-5	CASRGDGGNQPQHF	TGTGCCAGCAGGGGAGACGGGGGGAATCAGCCCCAGCATTTT
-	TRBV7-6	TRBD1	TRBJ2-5	CASSPQTGGQETQYF	TGTGCCAGCAGCCCCCAGACAGGGGGCCAAGAGACCCAGTACTTC
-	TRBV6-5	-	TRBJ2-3	CASSPRHSTDTQYF	TGTGCCAGCAGCCCACGACACTCCACAGATACGCAGTATTTT
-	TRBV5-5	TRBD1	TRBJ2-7	CASRPGTVSYEQYF	TGTGCCAGCAGACCCGGGACAGTCTCCTACGAGCAGTACTTC
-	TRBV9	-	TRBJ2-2	CASSVGTGRNTGELFF	TGTGCCAGCAGCGTAGGCACAGGGCGGAACACCGGGGAGCTGTTTTTT
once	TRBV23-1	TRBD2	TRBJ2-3	CASSQGGGGFVSTDTQYF	TGCGCCAGCAGTCAGGGCGGGGGGGGATTCGTTAGCACAGATACGCAGTATTTT
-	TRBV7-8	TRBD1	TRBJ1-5	CATSTGGSQPQHF	TGTGCCACCTCGACAGGGGGCTCCCAGCCCCAGCATTTT
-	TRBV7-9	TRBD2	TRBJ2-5	CASSAGTSGGPIETQYF	TGTGCCAGCAGCGCCGGGACTAGCGGGGGGCCGATAGAGACCCAGTACTTC
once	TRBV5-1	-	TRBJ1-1	CASSLTRSGTEAFF	TGCGCCAGCAGCTTGACCCGATCGGGCACTGAAGCTTTCTTT
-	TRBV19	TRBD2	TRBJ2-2	CASSIGTGGGAGELFF	TGTGCCAGTAGTATTGGGACGGGGGGAGGGGCCGGGGAGCTGTTTTTT
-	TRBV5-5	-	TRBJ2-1	CASSLGGDSYNEQFF	TGTGCCAGCAGCCTAGGGGGAGACTCCTACAATGAGCAGTTCTTC
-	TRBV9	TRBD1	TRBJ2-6	CASSLDRAGYGANVLTF	TGTGCCAGCAGCCTCGACAGGGCAGGGTATGGGGCCAACGTCCTGACTTTC
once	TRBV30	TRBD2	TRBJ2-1	CAWGGTSGYNEQFF	TGTGCCTGGGGGGGGACTAGCGGCTACAATGAGCAGTTCTTC
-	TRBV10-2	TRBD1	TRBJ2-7	CASSPGGPSWVGEQYF	TGCGCCAGCAGCCCAGGGGGTCCTAGCTGGGTAGGGGAGCAGTACTTC
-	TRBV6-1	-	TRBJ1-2	CASSVSRGSYGYTF	TGTGCCAGCAGTGTCTCGCGGGGTTCCTATGGCTACACCTTC
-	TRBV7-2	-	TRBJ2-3	CASSFSLDTQYF	TGTGCCAGCAGCTTTAGCTTAGATACGCAGTATTTT
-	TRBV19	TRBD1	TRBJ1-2	CASSIEDRGYYGYTF	TGTGCCAGTAGTATAGAGGACAGGGGTTACTATGGCTACACCTTC
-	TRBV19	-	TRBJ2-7	CASSIDQGPAYEQYF	TGTGCCAGTAGTATAGACCAGGGGCCGGCCTACGAGCAGTACTTC
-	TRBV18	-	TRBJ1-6	CASSPGRQGGSPLHF	TGTGCCAGCTCACCGGGGAGGCAGGGAGGATCACCCCTCCACTTT
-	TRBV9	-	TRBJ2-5	CASSEGAPRGETQYF	TGTGCCAGCAGCGAGGGGGCCCCGCGGGGAGAGACCCAGTACTTC
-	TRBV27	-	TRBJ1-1	CASSYDNTDTEAFF	TGTGCCAGCAGTTACGATAATACGGACACTGAAGCTTTCTTT
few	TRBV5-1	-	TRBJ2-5	CASSSSIGGKGLQETQYF	TGCGCCAGCAGCTCGTCCATTGGGGGGAAGGGGCTCCAAGAGACCCAGTACTTC
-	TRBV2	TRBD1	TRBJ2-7	CASSEGTGIYYEQYF	TGTGCCAGCAGTGAAGGGACAGGGATATACTACGAGCAGTACTTC
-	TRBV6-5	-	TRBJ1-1	CASSWGRNTEAFF	TGTGCCAGCAGTTGGGGGCGGAACACTGAAGCTTTCTTT
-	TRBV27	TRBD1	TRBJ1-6	CASSLLAGGTGGRNSPLHF	TGTGCCAGCAGTTTATTGGCGGGCGGGACAGGGGGTCGAAATTCACCCCTCCACTTT
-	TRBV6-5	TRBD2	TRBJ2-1	CASRRLAGDNEQFF	TGTGCCAGCAGAAGACTAGCGGGGGACAATGAGCAGTTCTTC
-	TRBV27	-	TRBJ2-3	CASKGGSTDTQYF	TGTGCCAGCAAGGGGGGGAGCACAGATACGCAGTATTTT